This T cell receptor (beta chain) comes out of a study of blood T cell repertoires in COVID-19. Overall study context: Samples taken during acute and convalescent COVID-19 were collected in the United States, Italy and Spain.

Those who participated ranged in age from roughly 18 to 89 years and resided in about two dozen US areas. Cohorts were based on clinical histories the participants reported. Produced via immunoSEQ multiplex PCR; TCRdb's table is partial and in-frame only. The table lists over 200,000 clones, approximately 86% of them singletons. This CDR3 spans 15 amino acids. Germline V CDR1 and CDR2: MRHNA, SNTAGT. V was trimmed by 7 bases and J by 17 bases, leaving 29 bases between them. The chain recombines TRBV6-4 with TRBJ1-4; D uncertain. Sequencing was performed on PBMCs or T cells enriched from blood (not recorded which). This sequence originates from a man younger than 35 with acute COVID-19. CDR3 in amino acids: CASIPPSGSVGNCFF. CDR3 nucleotide sequence: TGTGCCAGCATTCCCCCGAGCGGGAGCGTCGGGAACTGTTTTTTT.